These T cell receptor beta chains were read from a single sample in a study of blood T cell repertoires in COVID-19. Repertoires were generated with immunoSEQ multiplex PCR, while TCRdb's copy carries only in-frame clones and drops some. The data hold approximately 250,000 clones, with more than 85% observed a single time. The specimen was peripheral blood. The receptor set was obtained from a young man with active or convalescent COVID-19. Both conserved end residues are part of each CDR3. D genes are given only for firm matches. The size entry is marked missing in some rows and otherwise reads once, few, many or a size class.

d_call j_call clone_size v_call cdr3_aa cdr3_nt
TRBD2 TRBJ2-7 once TRBV29-1 CSGQTSGVVNEQYF TGCAGCGGACAGACTAGCGGGGTCGTGAACGAGCAGTACTTC
TRBD2 TRBJ2-5 . TRBV11-3 CASQKTGLKETQYF TGTGCCAGCCAAAAAACGGGACTAAAAGAGACCCAGTACTTC
. TRBJ2-3 . TRBV28 CASSLPPMTDTQYF TGTGCCAGCAGTCTCCCCCCTATGACAGATACGCAGTATTTT
. TRBJ1-2 . TRBV6-5 CASREGRYGYTF TGTGCCAGCAGGGAGGGCCGATATGGCTACACCTTC
TRBD2 TRBJ2-7 . TRBV24-1 CATSVQVGGSYEQYF TGTGCCACCAGTGTTCAGGTCGGGGGGTCCTACGAGCAGTACTTC
TRBD2 TRBJ2-1 . TRBV20-1 CSASSGLETNEQFF TGCAGTGCTAGTTCCGGACTAGAGACCAATGAGCAGTTCTTC
. TRBJ2-7 . TRBV21-1 CASSKAGGITYEQYF TGTGCCAGCAGCAAAGCGGGGGGTATAACCTACGAGCAGTACTTC
. TRBJ2-7 . TRBV5-4 CASSGGNPSYEQYF TGTGCCAGCAGCGGAGGCAATCCTTCCTACGAGCAGTACTTC
. TRBJ2-5 . TRBV30 CAWSLGSVETQYF TGTGCCTGGAGTTTGGGGAGTGTCGAGACCCAGTACTTC
TRBD1 TRBJ2-2 . TRBV24-1 CATGQGWTGELFF TGTGCCACCGGACAGGGTTGGACCGGGGAGCTGTTTTTT
. TRBJ2-7 . TRBV6-4 CASSDSNEGDTYEQYF TGTGCCAGCAGTGACTCCAACGAAGGGGACACCTACGAGCAGTACTTC
. TRBJ1-5 . TRBV18 CASSPKQDRQPQHF TGTGCCAGCTCACCCAAACAGGACAGACAGCCCCAGCATTTT
TRBD2 TRBJ2-1 . TRBV7-9 CASSMGGINEQFF TGTGCCAGCAGCATGGGGGGGATTAATGAGCAGTTCTTC
TRBD1 TRBJ1-4 . TRBV7-9 CASSKTGGASYEKLFF TGTGCCAGCAGTAAAACAGGGGGCGCGTCGTACGAAAAACTGTTTTTT
. TRBJ2-2 . TRBV5-4 CASSGEDRSTGELFF TGTGCCAGCAGCGGGGAGGATAGGAGCACCGGGGAGCTGTTTTTT
. TRBJ2-7 . TRBV5-1 CASSFTGSSYEQYF TGCGCCAGCAGCTTCACAGGGAGCTCCTACGAGCAGTACTTC
. TRBJ2-1 . TRBV18 CASSPSDEQFF TGTGCCAGCTCCCCGTCAGATGAGCAGTTCTTC
TRBD1 TRBJ1-6 once TRBV5-1 CASSSRWDRPAIYNSPLHF TGCGCCAGCAGCTCTCGGTGGGACAGACCCGCGATCTATAATTCACCCCTCCACTTT
TRBD1 TRBJ1-5 . TRBV7-3 CASSLGGDRERPQHF TGTGCCAGCAGCTTGGGGGGTGACAGGGAGAGGCCCCAGCATTTT
. TRBJ2-1 . TRBV29-1 CSVASASYNEQFF TGCAGCGTAGCGAGCGCCTCCTACAATGAGCAGTTCTTC
. TRBJ1-1 . TRBV7-9 CASSSGTLNTEAFF TGTGCCAGCAGCTCGGGGACATTGAACACTGAAGCTTTCTTT
. TRBJ2-1 . TRBV11-2 CASSFSSGREQFF TGTGCCAGCAGCTTTTCGAGCGGAAGAGAACAGTTCTTC
TRBD2 TRBJ2-5 . TRBV19 CASSINLAEKTQYF TGTGCCAGTAGTATCAACCTAGCGGAAAAGACCCAGTACTTC
. TRBJ1-2 . TRBV4-1 CASSQSVERRANYGYTF TGCGCCAGCAGCCAATCGGTCGAGAGGCGAGCTAACTATGGCTACACCTTC
TRBD2 TRBJ2-2 once TRBV2 CASSMAGGSIGELFF TGTGCCAGCAGTATGGCGGGAGGGTCTATCGGGGAGCTGTTTTTT
TRBD1 TRBJ2-7 . TRBV11-3 CASSSTGTGPYEQYF TGTGCCAGCAGCTCCACCGGGACAGGGCCCTACGAGCAGTACTTC
. TRBJ1-2 . TRBV5-1 CASSFADGGRYGYTF TGCGCCAGCAGCTTTGCGGACGGGGGTCGCTATGGCTACACCTTC
. TRBJ1-3 . TRBV28 CASSLRVSSGNTIYF TGTGCCAGCAGTTTACGGGTTTCCTCTGGAAACACCATATATTTT
TRBD1 TRBJ2-1 . TRBV7-3 CASSAPTGSQNEQFF TGTGCCAGCAGCGCCCCGACAGGGTCTCAAAATGAGCAGTTCTTC
. TRBJ1-6 . TRBV9 CASSVGLIDNSPLHF TGTGCCAGCAGCGTAGGTCTTATAGATAATTCACCCCTCCACTTT
. TRBJ1-4 . TRBV5-1 CASSRDWGVGDQNEKLFF TGCGCCAGCAGTCGCGATTGGGGGGTTGGAGATCAGAATGAAAAACTGTTTTTT
. TRBJ1-6 . TRBV30 CAWSGSPASSYNSPLHF TGTGCCTGGAGTGGCTCACCGGCTAGCTCCTATAATTCACCCCTCCACTTT
TRBD1 TRBJ1-4 . TRBV6-5 CASSYSPGQGGEKLFF TGTGCCAGCAGTTACTCCCCGGGACAGGGAGGTGAAAAACTGTTTTTT
. TRBJ1-1 . TRBV6-6 CASSRDRGATNTEAFF TGTGCCAGCAGTCGGGATCGGGGGGCGACGAACACTGAAGCTTTCTTT
TRBD2 TRBJ2-7 . TRBV9 CASSPSGLVEEQYF TGTGCCAGCAGCCCCTCCGGACTAGTGGAGGAGCAGTACTTC
. TRBJ1-5 few TRBV6-5 CASSFQIRGGNQPQHF TGTGCCAGCAGTTTTCAAATAAGGGGTGGCAATCAGCCCCAGCATTTT
TRBD1 TRBJ1-4 . TRBV7-9 CASSHDRVGEKLFF TGTGCCAGCAGTCATGACAGGGTAGGGGAAAAACTGTTTTTT
. TRBJ2-7 . TRBV6-1 CASSDRGTYEQYF TGTGCCAGCAGTGACAGGGGCACCTACGAGCAGTACTTC
TRBD1 TRBJ2-1 . TRBV12-5 CASGFGTGGFNEQFF TGTGCTAGTGGTTTCGGGACAGGGGGATTCAATGAGCAGTTCTTC
TRBD2 TRBJ2-3 . TRBV9 CASSHAGTSSPDTQYF TGTGCCAGCAGCCATGCCGGGACTAGTTCCCCAGATACGCAGTATTTT
TRBD2 TRBJ2-7 . TRBV7-2 CASSVSGASYEQYF TGTGCCAGCAGCGTTAGCGGGGCGTCCTACGAGCAGTACTTC
TRBD2 TRBJ2-2 . TRBV7-3 CASSLLAGGPGTGELFF TGTGCCAGCAGTCTCTTAGCGGGAGGGCCGGGTACCGGGGAGCTGTTTTTT
. TRBJ1-6 few TRBV12-3/TRBV12-4 CASSTGYNSPLHF TGTGCCAGCAGCACAGGTTATAATTCACCCCTCCACTTT
. TRBJ1-5 once TRBV6-2/TRBV6-3 CASSHDPGLGNQPQHF TGTGCCAGCAGTCACGACCCGGGACTCGGCAATCAGCCCCAGCATTTT
. TRBJ2-3 few TRBV24-1 CATSDGPTDTQYF TGTGCCACCAGTGATGGGCCCACAGATACGCAGTATTTT
. TRBJ2-7 . TRBV6-2/TRBV6-3 CASSYSGGTYEQYF TGTGCCAGCAGTTACTCAGGGGGTACCTACGAGCAGTACTTC
. TRBJ2-2 few TRBV9 CASSVQGTITGELFF TGTGCCAGCAGCGTACAGGGGACAATCACCGGGGAGCTGTTTTTT
TRBD1 TRBJ1-1 . TRBV29-1 CSVVPGTGGTEAFF TGCAGCGTTGTTCCTGGGACAGGGGGCACTGAAGCTTTCTTT
. TRBJ1-4 . TRBV30 CAWSGATNEKLFF TGTGCCTGGTCAGGGGCAACTAATGAAAAACTGTTTTTT
. TRBJ2-1 . TRBV11-1 CASSLQDSEQFF TGTGCCAGCAGTTTACAGGATAGTGAGCAGTTCTTC
TRBD2 TRBJ2-3 . TRBV9 CASTGTSGGGSTDTQYF TGTGCCAGCACCGGGACTAGCGGGGGGGGAAGCACAGATACGCAGTATTTT